The 29 T cell receptor beta chains presented below share a single source sample, sequenced in a study of cytomegalovirus exposure and HLA in healthy donors. Clones were read by immunoSEQ multiplex PCR, and TCRdb kept only the in-frame ones, dropping some. The sample includes 90,000 to 120,000 clones, under 85% of them seen just once. Sequenced input: PBMCs. The receptor source for this set is a young woman in good health and CMV-seronegative.

The chain joins TRBV14 to TRBJ2-7; the D gene is possibly TRBD2 (6 bases). The V gene's germline CDR1 is SGHDN and CDR2 FVKESK. CDR3 size: 13 residues. V was pared by 4 bases and J by 12 bases, with 19 bases between. The CDR3 region has the DNA TGTGCCAGCAGCCCAATTTTGCGGGGCGCTAGGTACTTC. It is translated as CASSPILRGARYF.

The chain has TRBV6-1 and TRBJ2-7; 11 bases are shared with TRBD2. The CDR3 spans 14 residues. From germline, CDR1 is MNHNS and CDR2 SASEGT. V was pared by 6 bases and J by 5 bases, with 6 bases of the junction left unmatched. The CDR3 here is CASSIGTSGNEQYF. The CDR3 DNA reads as TGTGCCAGCAGCATCGGGACTAGCGGAAACGAGCAGTACTTC.

The rearrangement links TRBV5-1 to TRBJ2-5, with 7 nucleotides matching TRBD1. The CDR3 consists of 15 residues. The germline gives CDR1 SGHRS, CDR2 YFSETQ. The V gene end was trimmed by 5 bases and the J gene end by 5 bases; junction bases not matched to a gene: 12. CDR3 sequence reads: CASSRTQGELETQYF. CDR3 nucleotides: TGCGCCAGCAGTCGCACCCAGGGGGAACTGGAGACCCAGTACTTC. The complete variable domain, with remaining parts taken from reference TRBV5-1 and TRBJ2-5, reads KAGVTQTPRYLIKTRGQQVTLSCSPISGHRSVSWYQQTPGQGLQFLFEYFSETQRNKGNFPGRFSGRQFSNSRSEMNVSTLELGDSALYLCASSRTQGELETQYFGPGTRLLVL.

This chain joins TRBV10-3 and TRBJ2-7, with a tentative D call TRBD1 (5 bases). Germline values: CDR1 ENHRY, CDR2 SYGVKD. The CDR3 has 16 residues. Trimming stripped 0 bases from V and 1 base from J, with 13 bases between. The CDR3 sequence: CAISESNQGNSYEQYF. CDR3 DNA sequence: TGTGCCATCAGTGAGTCGAATCAGGGAAATTCCTACGAGCAGTACTTC.

The rearrangement uses TRBV27 and TRBJ2-3, with 10 bases matching TRBD2. Germline V lookup: CDR1 MNHEY, CDR2 SMNVEV (reference sequence). Trimming cost V 3 bases and J 1 base; bases outside gene matches: 7. CDR3 length: 17 amino acids. CDR3 DNA sequence: TGTGCCAGCAGTTTTCAATTAGCGGGGGGCCGCACAGATACGCAGTATTTT. As protein: CASSFQLAGGRTDTQYF.

The rearrangement uses TRBV19 and TRBJ2-6, with D tentatively TRBD1 (5 bases). Germline V gene sequence: CDR1 LNHDA, CDR2 SQIVND (reference sequence). Trimming cost V 6 bases and J 1 base, with 10 bases left between them. This CDR3 contains 15 residues. The DNA for the CDR3 is TGTGCCAGTAGCCAGACAGTTTCTGGGGCCAACGTCCTGACTTTC. Amino acids: CASSQTVSGANVLTF.

J is TRBJ1-4 and V is TRBV5-1, with 8 bases that match TRBD1. Trimming removed 3 bases from V and 5 bases from J; junction bases left unmatched: 3. The CDR3 is made up of 14 amino acids. Looked up from germline, CDR1 is SGHRS and CDR2 is YFSETQ. The CDR3 reads CASSSGQGNEKLFF. The CDR3 coding sequence is TGCGCCAGCAGCTCTGGACAGGGAAATGAAAAACTGTTTTTT.

This clone was picked up a small number of times. The CDR3, as DNA: TGTGCCAGCAGCCCTGACAGGGAAGGTTATGGCTACACCTTC. The encoded protein is CASSPDREGYGYTF. V is TRBV5-6 and J is TRBJ1-2; 7 positions agree with TRBD1. CDR3 length equals 14 residues. Unmatched junction bases numbered 8, after V lost 4 bases and J lost 5 bases. CDR1 SGHDT and CDR2 YYEEEE come from the germline V gene.

This clone was found a few times. The V gene is TRBV2, the J gene TRBJ2-3; the D is unclear. With 3 bases removed from V and 8 bases from J, the gap between germline ends came to 6 bases. The CDR3 runs to 11 residues. The germline V gene encodes CDR1 SNHLY and CDR2 FYNNEI. CDR3 DNA sequence: TGTGCCAGCAGTGACCCCAGTACGCAGTATTTT. It encodes CASSDPSTQYF.

J is TRBJ2-7 and V is TRBV7-6, with D tentatively TRBD1 (5 bases). This CDR3 spans 13 amino acids. V was pared by 2 bases and J by 5 bases, with 10 bases between. In germline, CDR1 is SGHVS, CDR2 FNYEAQ. The CDR3 loop is CASSLKAGNEQYF. CDR3 in DNA: TGTGCCAGCAGCTTAAAGGCAGGGAACGAGCAGTACTTC.

The chain is built from TRBV9 and TRBJ2-7, with TRBD1 matching over 7 bases. J gave up 0 bases and V 4 bases, and 10 bases lay outside the gene matches. Germline V lookup: CDR1 SGDLS, CDR2 YYNGEE. The CDR3 length is 16 residues. The CDR3, as DNA: TGTGCCAGCAGCCGTAACTCCGGGACAGTCTCCTACGAGCAGTACTTC. Protein: CASSRNSGTVSYEQYF.

V gene TRBV19 combines with J gene TRBJ1-1; possibly TRBD1 for D (5 bases). The V end lost 4 bases, the J end lost 2 bases, and 8 bases lay between the germline ends. The length of the CDR3 is 13 residues. Germline V gene data show CDR1 as LNHDA and CDR2 as SQIVND (reference sequence). This CDR3 is CASSTRENTEAFF. The CDR3 region has the DNA TGTGCCAGTAGTACCAGGGAAAACACTGAAGCTTTCTTT.

This clone showed up just a few times. V is TRBV6-5 and J is TRBJ1-1; 8 bases line up with TRBD1. Per germline, CDR1 MNHEY and CDR2 SVGAGI. The V gene end was trimmed by 5 bases and the J gene end by 6 bases; junction bases not matched to a gene: 11. The CDR3 consists of 15 residues. CDR3 region: CASSPRTGRIAEAFF. CDR3 DNA: TGTGCCAGCAGTCCTCGGACAGGGAGGATCGCTGAAGCTTTCTTT.

V gene TRBV10-3 combines with J gene TRBJ2-6; D is undetermined. V was shortened by 6 bases and J by 0 bases, with 6 bases between the two germline ends. CDR1 ENHRY and CDR2 SYGVKD come from the germline V gene. This CDR3 contains 14 residues. The CDR3 here is CAIRAVSGANVLTF. CDR3 nucleotides: TGTGCCATCAGGGCTGTCTCTGGGGCCAACGTCCTGACTTTC.

The genes are TRBV10-3 and TRBJ1-2, with 8 bases fitting TRBD1. The germline gives CDR1 ENHRY, CDR2 SYGVKD. The V segment lost 7 bases and the J segment 3 bases; nucleotides outside the gene matches: 7. This CDR3 comprises 14 residues. This CDR3 reads CAITSGGADYGYTF. In DNA, the CDR3 is TGTGCCATCACCTCAGGGGGCGCAGACTATGGCTACACCTTC.

The chain uses TRBV11-3 and TRBJ2-1; 11 nucleotides match TRBD2. Trimming took 3 bases from V and 10 from J; bases not matched to a gene: 8. This CDR3 region has 15 residues. CDR1 SGHNT and CDR2 YENEEA come from the germline V gene. The DNA of the CDR3 is TGTGCCAGCAGCTTGGGACTAGCGGCTCCAGGCGAGCAGTTCTTC. As protein: CASSLGLAAPGEQFF.

The chain combines TRBV7-2 with TRBJ1-1, with 9 bases aligning to TRBD1. The CDR3 has 14 amino acids. V gave up 3 bases and J gave up 6 bases; unmatched junction bases: 5. Germline CDR1 reads SGHTA; CDR2 reads FQGNSA. This chain's CDR3 is CASSLDRGRAEAFF. CDR3 coding DNA: TGTGCCAGCAGCTTGGACAGGGGTAGGGCTGAAGCTTTCTTT.

This sequence joins TRBV6-5 and TRBJ1-2, with D perhaps TRBD1 (5 bases). This CDR3 contains 14 residues. Germline CDR1 is MNHEY and CDR2 is SVGAGI. Trimming pared 6 bases from V and 0 bases from J, leaving 11 bases between. CDR3 in amino acids: CASRRDRTNYGYTF. CDR3 in DNA: TGTGCCAGCAGAAGAGACAGAACTAACTATGGCTACACCTTC.

This chain joins TRBV6-5 and TRBJ1-6; a possible D gene is TRBD1 (5 bases). The CDR3 sequence is 14 residues long. Per germline, CDR1 MNHEY and CDR2 SVGAGI. V lost 5 bases, J lost 8 bases, and 13 bases lay in between. The CDR3 loop reads CASSAAQGDSPLHF. The DNA of the CDR3 is TGTGCCAGCAGTGCCGCGCAGGGTGATTCACCCCTCCACTTT.

This rearrangement joins TRBV2 to TRBJ1-2; D gene unclear. The CDR3 is 11 amino acids. The germline V and J ends were trimmed by 4 bases and 9 bases, with 9 bases remaining between them. CDR1 SNHLY and CDR2 FYNNEI come from the germline V gene. The CDR3 sequence: CASSVSFSYTF. The CDR3 coding sequence is TGTGCCAGCAGTGTCAGTTTTAGCTACACCTTC.

The chain combines TRBV29-1 with TRBJ1-4, with D possibly TRBD1 on 6 matching bases. V shed 5 bases and J shed 8 bases, with 12 bases lying between them. The germline V gene encodes CDR1 SQVTM and CDR2 ANQGSEA. This CDR3 has 12 residues. CDR3: CSVLGGDEKLFF. CDR3 DNA: TGCAGCGTTTTAGGGGGTGACGAAAAACTGTTTTTT.

The gene calls are TRBV9 and TRBJ2-1, with 12 bases lining up with TRBD2. The germline gives CDR1 SGDLS, CDR2 YYNGEE. There are 16 residues in the CDR3. V dropped 3 bases and J dropped 4; count of bases not matched to a gene: 5. CDR3 sequence reads: CASSETSGGLYNEQFF. CDR3 in DNA: TGTGCCAGCAGCGAGACTAGCGGGGGCCTGTACAATGAGCAGTTCTTC.

J is TRBJ2-3 and V is TRBV29-1; D might be TRBD1 (6 bases). V lost 6 bases and J lost 8, with 21 bases in between. The CDR3 is made up of 14 amino acids. Germline V CDR1 and CDR2: SQVTM, ANQGSEA. The CDR3 region has the DNA TGCAGCGTCCCACCTCTACAGGGACCTTTTACGCAGTATTTT. It yields the protein CSVPPLQGPFTQYF.

This sequence joins TRBV6-1 and TRBJ2-3; D not resolved. Germline V gene data show CDR1 as MNHNS and CDR2 as SASEGT. This CDR3 contains 16 residues. V dropped 2 bases and J dropped 4 bases, with 16 bases sitting between them. The CDR3 DNA reads TGTGCCAGCAGTGAAAACCACGGTCTTTCGGCAGATACGCAGTATTTT. It specifies CASSENHGLSADTQYF.

The V gene is TRBV2, the J gene TRBJ2-5, with D perhaps TRBD1 (6 bases). The DNA end is more similar to TRBJ2-7, so the J call may be wrong. Germline V gene sequence: CDR1 SNHLY, CDR2 FYNNEI. This CDR3 has 14 residues. The CDR3 region has the DNA TGTGCCAGCAGTGAACCAACAGGGATTTACGAGCAGTACTTC. It is translated as CASSEPTGIYEQYF.

The chain couples TRBV15 to TRBJ2-1; D possibly corresponds to TRBD1 (6 bases). Germline-derived CDR1 and CDR2 are LNHNV and YYDKDF (reference sequence). Trimming took 9 bases from V and 2 from J, leaving 14 bases between them. This CDR3 spans 14 amino acids. CDR3 in amino acids: CATKQGNPYNEQFF. The CDR3 coding sequence is TGTGCCACAAAACAGGGAAACCCCTACAATGAGCAGTTCTTC.

This clone was observed a single time. The rearrangement joins TRBV4-1 to TRBJ2-7; 12 bases line up with TRBD2. The CDR3 length is 15 residues. V was clipped by 0 bases and J by 5 bases; unmatched bases: 2. CDR1 and CDR2 (germline): MGHRA, YSYEKL. The CDR3 DNA sequence: TGCGCCAGCAGCCAAGAGCCTAGCGGGGGGGACGAGCAGTACTTC. Translated: CASSQEPSGGDEQYF.

The chain couples TRBV19 to TRBJ1-6; a possible D gene is TRBD1 (6 bases). V was clipped by 6 bases and J by 8 bases, with 17 bases between them. CDR3 length: 15 amino acids. Germline assignment: CDR1 LNHDA and CDR2 SQIVND (reference sequence). CDR3 nucleotides: TGTGCCAGTAGCCGGACGAGAGGGGGTGATTCACCCCTCCACTTT. Amino acid sequence: CASSRTRGGDSPLHF. The full variable domain, with the rest looked up from reference TRBV19 and TRBJ1-6, is DGGITQSPKYLFRKEGQNVTLSCEQNLNHDAMYWYRQDPGQGLRLIYYSQIVNDFQKGDIAEGYSVSREKKESFPLTVTSAQKNPTAFYLCASSRTRGGDSPLHFGNGTRLTVT.

The chain recombines TRBV11-1 with TRBJ2-1; perhaps TRBD1 as D (5 bases). CDR3 length: 14 amino acids. Germline V CDR1 and CDR2: SGHAT, FQDESV (reference sequence). Trimming cost V 5 bases and J 6 bases, with 14 bases left between them. CDR3 nucleotides: TGTGCCAGCAGCCGATCGACAGAACTCAATGAGCAGTTCTTC. Its protein product is CASSRSTELNEQFF.